Listed below are T cell receptor beta chains from one sample, sequenced in a study of naive and memory T cell subsets. TCRdb ran MiXCR on the 5' RACE reads and lists one entry per CDR3 protein. The repertoire holds roughly 30,000 distinct CDR3 sequences, with 15% to 20% as singletons. The source is a female donor in good health. Each CDR3 is given with its conserved first and last residue. The order of the fields is V gene, J gene, clone size, CDR3 protein. Clone size is shown for a subset of rows, as once, few, many or a class of expanded clone.

V gene: TRBV20-1; J gene: TRBJ2-5; clone size: few; CDR3 protein: CTPAGANQETQYF
V gene: TRBV6-5; J gene: TRBJ2-7; clone size: few; CDR3 protein: CASSSGTAEQYF
V gene: TRBV7-9; J gene: TRBJ1-1; clone size: NA; CDR3 protein: CASSLGGGANTEAFF
V gene: TRBV12-3/TRBV12-4; J gene: TRBJ1-2; clone size: NA; CDR3 protein: CASSAGRDYGYTF
V gene: TRBV7-9; J gene: TRBJ2-4; clone size: NA; CDR3 protein: CASSPRGDSIQYF
V gene: TRBV20-1; J gene: TRBJ1-2; clone size: many; CDR3 protein: CSATPDSQGARSYGYTF
V gene: TRBV29-1; J gene: TRBJ2-1; clone size: NA; CDR3 protein: CSASHNEQFF
V gene: TRBV13; J gene: TRBJ1-2; clone size: many; CDR3 protein: CASSYLMVYTF
V gene: TRBV10-3; J gene: TRBJ2-5; clone size: many; CDR3 protein: CAISIGGDGQETQYF
V gene: TRBV10-1; J gene: TRBJ2-2; clone size: many; CDR3 protein: CASSESFDTGELFF
V gene: TRBV6-6; J gene: TRBJ2-3; clone size: many; CDR3 protein: CASSYTSTDTQYF
V gene: TRBV7-2; J gene: TRBJ2-5; clone size: NA; CDR3 protein: CASSLGSAGGLETQYF
V gene: TRBV20-1; J gene: TRBJ2-5; clone size: few; CDR3 protein: CSARGDRYDQETQYF
V gene: TRBV29-1; J gene: TRBJ2-7; clone size: many; CDR3 protein: CSVEGGSRALYF
V gene: TRBV25-1; J gene: TRBJ2-3; clone size: few; CDR3 protein: CASSEGGTSYTQYF
V gene: TRBV27; J gene: TRBJ2-5; clone size: few; CDR3 protein: CASSHRSLEETQYF
V gene: TRBV20-1; J gene: TRBJ1-3; clone size: many; CDR3 protein: CSATFRTGENTIYF
V gene: TRBV6-4; J gene: TRBJ2-2; clone size: many; CDR3 protein: CASSDGQSGELFF
V gene: TRBV6-5; J gene: TRBJ2-7; clone size: NA; CDR3 protein: CASTPTGPRLEQYF
V gene: TRBV6-5; J gene: TRBJ1-2; clone size: NA; CDR3 protein: CASSYFGGPYGYTF
V gene: TRBV27; J gene: TRBJ2-3; clone size: NA; CDR3 protein: CASSRDRGTDTQYF
V gene: TRBV6-5; J gene: TRBJ1-4; clone size: NA; CDR3 protein: CASRQGSTNEKLFF
V gene: TRBV6-6; J gene: TRBJ2-1; clone size: NA; CDR3 protein: CASSYVDRNYNEQFF
V gene: TRBV7-3; J gene: TRBJ2-3; clone size: few; CDR3 protein: CASSTTGGGGTDTQYF
V gene: TRBV9; J gene: TRBJ2-1; clone size: NA; CDR3 protein: CASSVDSYSYNEQFF
V gene: TRBV20-1; J gene: TRBJ2-7; clone size: few; CDR3 protein: CSASSGGSYEQYF
V gene: TRBV29-1; J gene: TRBJ2-7; clone size: few; CDR3 protein: CSVESGLAGGYEQYF
V gene: TRBV7-8; J gene: TRBJ2-3; clone size: NA; CDR3 protein: CASSLGPGLAGGPHTDTQYF
V gene: TRBV7-2; J gene: TRBJ2-3; clone size: NA; CDR3 protein: CASSLASIGRVTDTQYF
V gene: TRBV5-4; J gene: TRBJ2-3; clone size: few; CDR3 protein: CASSLWGPGGGTQYF
V gene: TRBV11-2; J gene: TRBJ2-3; clone size: many; CDR3 protein: CASSLSGTGGLDTQYF
V gene: TRBV5-1; J gene: TRBJ2-2; clone size: few; CDR3 protein: CASSFPTANTGELFF
V gene: TRBV12-3/TRBV12-4; J gene: TRBJ1-1; clone size: many; CDR3 protein: CASSFTENTEAFF
V gene: TRBV12-3/TRBV12-4; J gene: TRBJ1-2; clone size: NA; CDR3 protein: CASSRDRGLYGYTF
V gene: TRBV11-1; J gene: TRBJ1-1; clone size: NA; CDR3 protein: CASSSPGHLAEAFF
V gene: TRBV20-1; J gene: TRBJ2-1; clone size: medium-sized; CDR3 protein: CSARLGGLDVGEQFF
V gene: TRBV20-1; J gene: TRBJ2-2; clone size: few; CDR3 protein: CSARGSSRGAGELFF
V gene: TRBV20-1; J gene: TRBJ1-1; clone size: medium-sized; CDR3 protein: CSARGTGDTEAFF
V gene: TRBV6-5; J gene: TRBJ1-1; clone size: few; CDR3 protein: CASSYSPVNTEAFF
V gene: TRBV24-1; J gene: TRBJ2-1; clone size: NA; CDR3 protein: CATSEKGPGNEQFF
V gene: TRBV7-6; J gene: TRBJ1-3; clone size: NA; CDR3 protein: CASSLGVGQGSGNTIYF
V gene: TRBV29-1; J gene: TRBJ1-1; clone size: few; CDR3 protein: CSVAELRNTEAFF